This TCR beta chain was identified during a study of T cell changes during pregnancy in multiple sclerosis. The sample holds one count of this clone. Germline V gene sequence: CDR1 SEHNR, CDR2 FQNEAQ (reference sequence). V was clipped by 5 bases and J by 8 bases; unmatched bases: 6. This CDR3 region has 15 residues. TCRdb keeps only in-frame clones here, not all; method: immunoSEQ multiplex PCR. The data hold just over 30,000 clones, with roughly 87% observed a single time. The specimen was CD8+ T cells from peripheral blood mononuclear cells, collected in the first trimester of pregnancy. The source of this sequence is a female donor with multiple sclerosis, enrolled in a pregnancy study. The chain is built from TRBV7-9 and TRBJ1-6; 10 positions match TRBD1. The CDR3 spells CASSTTGGRDSPLHF. CDR3 DNA: TGTGCCAGCAGCACGACAGGGGGCAGGGATTCACCCCTCCACTTT.